This entry lists 21 T cell receptor beta chains sequenced from one sample in a study of blood T cell repertoires in COVID-19. Repertoires were generated with immunoSEQ multiplex PCR, while TCRdb's copy carries only in-frame clones and drops some. This sample has 100,000 to 150,000 clones, with 80% to 90% found just once. The sample consisted of peripheral blood. Receptors were obtained from a man aged 65-85 years with active or convalescent COVID-19.

This chain connects TRBV7-9 to TRBJ1-2, with 9 bases identical to TRBD1. Germline loops: CDR1 SEHNR, CDR2 FQNEAQ (reference sequence). The CDR3 is 14 residues long. V lost 6 bases, J lost 1 base, and 3 bases stayed unmatched. Here the CDR3 reads CASRGQGNNYGYTF. For the CDR3, the DNA is TGTGCCAGCAGGGGACAGGGTAATAACTATGGCTACACCTTC.

The chain joins TRBV7-8 to TRBJ2-5; maybe TRBD1 (5 bases). The CDR3 runs to 12 residues. Germline V CDR1 and CDR2: SGHVS, FQNEAQ. V lost 5 bases and J lost 4, with 8 bases in between. CDR3 protein: CASSPDRETQYF. The DNA of the CDR3 is TGTGCCAGCAGCCCCGACAGAGAGACCCAGTACTTC.

The V call is TRBV6-5, the J call TRBJ1-2; 9 nucleotides agree with TRBD1. Germline CDR1 and CDR2: MNHEY and SVGAGI. There are 15 residues in the CDR3. The V segment lost 5 bases and the J segment 5 bases; nucleotides outside the gene matches: 9. The CDR3 spells CASSRDRDRAYGYTF. In DNA, the CDR3 is TGTGCCAGCAGTCGGGACCGGGACAGGGCATATGGCTACACCTTC.

The CDR3 region is CASSPRGAQETQYF. The DNA for the CDR3 is TGTGCCAGCAGTCCCAGGGGCGCCCAAGAGACCCAGTACTTC. The chain employs TRBV28 and TRBJ2-5; a weak D match, TRBD1 (6 bases). Per germline, CDR1 MDHEN and CDR2 SYDVKM. Between the trimmed V and J ends, which lost 5 bases and 1 base, there was a span of 11 bases. The CDR3 totals 14 residues. The full variable domain, its missing parts supplied by reference TRBV28 and TRBJ2-5, is DVKVTQSSRYLVKRTGEKVFLECVQDMDHENMFWYRQDPGLGLRLIYFSYDVKMKEKGDIPEGYSVSREKKERFSLILESASTNQTSMYLCASSPRGAQETQYFGPGTRLLVL.

This clone was observed once. The rearrangement links TRBV6-5 to TRBJ1-6; D unclear. The length of the CDR3 is 15 residues. Trimming left V 4 bases short and J 8 bases short, with 15 bases between. Looked up from germline, CDR1 is MNHEY and CDR2 is SVGAGI. The CDR3 coding sequence is TGTGCCAGCAGTTCCCGTTTCGGGTTGGATTCACCCCTCCACTTT. As protein: CASSSRFGLDSPLHF.

This chain joins TRBV2 and TRBJ2-7; possible D gene TRBD1, 6 bases. Trimming cost V 5 bases and J 4 bases, with 21 bases left between them. Germline V gene sequence: CDR1 SNHLY, CDR2 FYNNEI. This CDR3 contains 16 residues. CDR3 nucleotide sequence: TGTGCCAGCAGTCCACAAGCAGGGGTGTTGGGTTACGAGCAGTACTTC. Translated: CASSPQAGVLGYEQYF. The complete variable domain, with remaining parts taken from reference TRBV2 and TRBJ2-7, reads EPEVTQTPSHQVTQMGQEVILRCVPISNHLYFYWYRQILGQKVEFLVSFYNNEISEKSEIFDDQFSVERPDGSNFTLKIRSTKLEDSAMYFCASSPQAGVLGYEQYFGPGTRLTVT.

The genes are TRBV21-1 and TRBJ2-5; TRBD2, the table's D call, lacks a check against the DNA. TRBV21-1 is shown as a pseudogene. The CDR3 has 15 residues. CDR3 amino acids: CATLIGDLRAETQYF. The CDR3 DNA is TGTGCCACCCTCATCGGGGACTTGAGGGCAGAGACCCAGTACTTC.

Only one count was recorded for this clone. This chain links TRBV7-9 with TRBJ1-2; D gene unclear. The V and J ends lost 1 base and 5 bases respectively, with 11 bases between them. The CDR3 runs 14 residues. Germline V gene data show CDR1 as SEHNR and CDR2 as FQNEAQ (reference sequence). The CDR3 sequence is CASSLVPVVYGYTF. The CDR3 DNA follows: TGTGCCAGCAGCTTAGTTCCCGTAGTTTATGGCTACACCTTC.

V is TRBV28 and J is TRBJ1-2, with D maybe TRBD1 (5 bases). The V end lost 6 bases, the J end lost 4 bases, and 12 bases lay between the germline ends. The germline CDR1 and CDR2 sequences are MDHEN and SYDVKM. The CDR3 loop spans 13 amino acids. CDR3 residues: CASRDTGAYGYTF. The CDR3 DNA reads TGTGCCAGCAGAGACACAGGAGCCTATGGCTACACCTTC.

The chain recombines TRBV11-2 with TRBJ2-7, with TRBD1 as a possible D gene (6 bases). Germline V gene data show CDR1 as SGHAT and CDR2 as FQNNGV. Between the trimmed V and J ends, which lost 0 bases and 3 bases, there was a span of 12 bases. This CDR3 is built from 15 residues. For the CDR3, the DNA is TGTGCCAGCAGCTTAGATGATGGCAGGGGCTACGAGCAGTACTTC. This codes for CASSLDDGRGYEQYF.

The genes are TRBV5-5 and TRBJ2-2; D might be TRBD2 (5 bases). In germline, CDR1 is SGHKS, CDR2 YYEKEE (reference sequence). Trimming removed 4 bases from V and 5 bases from J, with 6 bases in between. This CDR3 comprises 12 residues. As DNA, the CDR3 is TGTGCCAGCAGCCCGGGGACCGGGGAGCTGTTTTTT. It is translated as CASSPGTGELFF.

V gene TRBV9 combines with J gene TRBJ2-5, with D perhaps TRBD2 (5 bases). The CDR3 is 13 amino acids. The germline V and J ends were trimmed by 3 bases and 5 bases, with 11 bases remaining between them. Germline CDR1 and CDR2: SGDLS and YYNGEE. CDR3 sequence (DNA): TGTGCCAGCAGCGGTGGAGGAGTGGAGACCCAGTACTTC. It translates to CASSGGGVETQYF.

This chain uses TRBV6-1 with TRBJ2-7, with 8 positions matching TRBD1. The CDR3 contains 15 residues. After removal of 2 bases from V and 2 bases from J, the junction contained 5 bases not matched to a gene. Germline V gene sequence: CDR1 MNHNS, CDR2 SASEGT. This CDR3 reads CASSEPGQEPYEQYF. CDR3 bases: TGTGCCAGCAGTGAACCGGGACAGGAGCCCTACGAGCAGTACTTC.

The CDR3 region is CASTRTGVLNSPLHF. The CDR3 region has the DNA TGTGCCAGCACCCGGACAGGGGTTCTTAATTCACCCCTCCACTTT. This sequence joins TRBV7-9 and TRBJ1-6; 9 bases map to TRBD1. The junction had 7 bases not matched to a gene; V was cut back by 7 bases and J by 6 bases. The CDR3 length is 15 residues. CDR1 SEHNR and CDR2 FQNEAQ come from the germline V gene (reference sequence). The complete variable domain, with remaining parts taken from reference TRBV7-9 and TRBJ1-6, reads DTGVSQNPRHKITKRGQNVTFRCDPISEHNRLYWYRQTLGQGPEFLTYFQNEAQLEKSRLLSDRFSAERPKGSFSTLEIQRTEQGDSAMYLCASTRTGVLNSPLHFGNGTRLTVT.

This chain uses TRBV3-1 (or the pseudogene TRBV3-2) with TRBJ2-7, with unresolved D. The germline V and J ends were trimmed by 1 base and 3 bases, with 16 bases remaining between them. CDR1 and CDR2 (germline): LGHDT, YNNKEL (reference sequence). This CDR3 comprises 16 residues. CDR3 sequence reads: CASSQAPFIALYEQYF. The DNA for the CDR3 is TGTGCCAGCAGCCAAGCGCCCTTCATTGCACTCTACGAGCAGTACTTC.

The chain employs TRBV7-2 and TRBJ1-1, with D perhaps TRBD1 (6 bases). This CDR3 comprises 15 residues. The germline CDR1 and CDR2 sequences are SGHTA and FQGNSA. V lost 7 bases and J 1 base, leaving 16 bases between the germline ends. For the CDR3, the DNA is TGTGCCAGCAACTTTAGGGGGGGATCGAACACTGAAGCTTTCTTT. Protein: CASNFRGGSNTEAFF. The full variable domain, rest sourced from reference TRBV7-2 and TRBJ1-1, is GAGVSQSPSNKVTEKGKDVELRCDPISGHTALYWYRQSLGQGLEFLIYFQGNSAPDKSGLPSDRFSAERTGGSVSTLTIQRTQQEDSAVYLCASNFRGGSNTEAFFGQGTRLTVV.

The sample holds one count of this clone. The genes are TRBV28 and TRBJ2-5, with 7 bases that match TRBD1. The CDR3 covers 15 residues. With V trimmed by 5 bases and J by 2 bases, 8 bases remained unmatched. In germline, CDR1 is MDHEN, CDR2 SYDVKM. CDR3: CASSLLDREQETQYF. The CDR3 DNA sequence: TGTGCCAGCAGTCTCCTCGACAGGGAACAAGAGACCCAGTACTTC.

The chain combines TRBV28 with TRBJ1-4; no reliable D call. Looked up from germline, CDR1 is MDHEN and CDR2 is SYDVKM. V was shortened by 2 bases and J by 7 bases, with 11 bases between the two germline ends. The CDR3 spans 14 residues. The CDR3 DNA is TGTGCCAGCAGTTTAAAGACTACCGGTGAAAAACTGTTTTTT. Translation gives CASSLKTTGEKLFF.

The V and J genes are TRBV18 and TRBJ2-7, with 8 bases identical to TRBD1. V lost 3 bases to trimming and J lost 6 bases; unmatched junction nucleotides: 4. The germline V gene has CDR1 KGHSH and CDR2 LQKENI. This CDR3 region has 13 residues. This chain's CDR3 is CASSPMGQAEQYF. The CDR3 DNA follows: TGTGCCAGCTCACCCATGGGACAGGCCGAGCAGTACTTC.

This chain uses TRBV2 with TRBJ2-5, with 8 bases identical to TRBD2. Germline values: CDR1 SNHLY, CDR2 FYNNEI. V lost 7 bases to trimming and J lost 7 bases; unmatched junction nucleotides: 11. This CDR3 has 14 amino acids. The CDR3 DNA sequence: TGTGCCAGCACGGGAGGGGGACTAGATGGGACCCAGTACTTC. It translates to CASTGGGLDGTQYF.

The chain is built from TRBV2 and TRBJ2-1; 12 bases fit TRBD2. V was clipped by 6 bases and J by 3 bases; unmatched bases: 0. The CDR3 runs 14 residues. Germline V CDR1 and CDR2: SNHLY, FYNNEI. The CDR3 DNA follows: TGTGCCAGCAGGGGACTAGCGGGCTACAATGAGCAGTTCTTC. Translating it yields CASRGLAGYNEQFF.